Sequencing of this T cell receptor (beta chain) was carried out in a study of control samples from healthy donors and cancer patients. Clones were sequenced by immunoSEQ multiplex PCR, and TCRdb holds only the in-frame ones, with some missing. The sample carries around 42,000 clones, roughly 94% recorded once. The CDR3 spans 14 residues. V lost 3 bases to trimming and J lost 4 bases; unmatched junction nucleotides: 5. The V gene's germline CDR1 is MGHRA and CDR2 YSYEKL. The sample comprised blood. The V call is TRBV4-1, the J call TRBJ2-5; 7 bases fit TRBD2. This TCR came from a man aged 60 to 69 in good health. The DNA for the CDR3 is TGCGCCAGCAGCCATTCGGGAGGATTAGAGACCCAGTACTTC. It codes for CASSHSGGLETQYF.